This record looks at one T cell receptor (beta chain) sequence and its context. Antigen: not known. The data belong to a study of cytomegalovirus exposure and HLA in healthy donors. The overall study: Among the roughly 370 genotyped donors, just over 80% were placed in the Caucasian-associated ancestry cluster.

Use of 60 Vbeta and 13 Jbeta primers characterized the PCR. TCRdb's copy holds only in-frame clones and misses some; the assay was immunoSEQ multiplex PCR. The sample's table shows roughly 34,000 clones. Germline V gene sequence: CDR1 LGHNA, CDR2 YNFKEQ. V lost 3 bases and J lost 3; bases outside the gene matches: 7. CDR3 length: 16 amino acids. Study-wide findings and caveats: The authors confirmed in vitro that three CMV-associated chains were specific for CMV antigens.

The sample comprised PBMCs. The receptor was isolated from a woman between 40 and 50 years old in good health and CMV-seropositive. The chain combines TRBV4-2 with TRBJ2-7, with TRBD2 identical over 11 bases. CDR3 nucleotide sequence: TGTGCCAGCAGCCAGCAACGAACTAGCGGGGGCTACGAGCAGTACTTC. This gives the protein CASSQQRTSGGYEQYF.